Only one count was recorded for the clone carrying this T cell receptor (beta chain). Its antigen is not identified. Clones were sequenced by immunoSEQ multiplex PCR, and TCRdb holds only the in-frame ones, with some missing. Among 100,000 to 150,000 clones, roughly 89% were seen once, and the ten largest hold approximately 1.1%. The source of the sample is a study of cytomegalovirus exposure and HLA in healthy donors. Study-wide results and caveats: It was 150 or so TCR beta chains that were listed as cytomegalovirus-associated. Reportedly, cytomegalovirus status was diagnosed with high sensitivity and specificity.

CDR1 LNHDA and CDR2 SQIVND come from the germline V gene (reference sequence). The CDR3 length is 15 residues. Between the trimmed V and J ends, which lost 5 bases and 0 bases, there was a span of 10 bases. The study drew the donors from its approximately 120-subject validation cohort, separate from the roughly 700-subject first cohort. The clonotype originates from a woman younger than 35 in good health and CMV-seronegative. The sequenced material came from PBMCs. The chain employs TRBV19 and TRBJ2-2; perhaps TRBD1 as D (6 bases). As DNA, the CDR3 is TGTGCCAGTAGTGGGGACACCGCGAACACCGGGGAGCTGTTTTTT. Translation: CASSGDTANTGELFF. Complete variable domain (other parts from reference TRBV19 and TRBJ2-2): DGGITQSPKYLFRKEGQNVTLSCEQNLNHDAMYWYRQDPGQGLRLIYYSQIVNDFQKGDIAEGYSVSREKKESFPLTVTSAQKNPTAFYLCASSGDTANTGELFFGEGSRLTVL.